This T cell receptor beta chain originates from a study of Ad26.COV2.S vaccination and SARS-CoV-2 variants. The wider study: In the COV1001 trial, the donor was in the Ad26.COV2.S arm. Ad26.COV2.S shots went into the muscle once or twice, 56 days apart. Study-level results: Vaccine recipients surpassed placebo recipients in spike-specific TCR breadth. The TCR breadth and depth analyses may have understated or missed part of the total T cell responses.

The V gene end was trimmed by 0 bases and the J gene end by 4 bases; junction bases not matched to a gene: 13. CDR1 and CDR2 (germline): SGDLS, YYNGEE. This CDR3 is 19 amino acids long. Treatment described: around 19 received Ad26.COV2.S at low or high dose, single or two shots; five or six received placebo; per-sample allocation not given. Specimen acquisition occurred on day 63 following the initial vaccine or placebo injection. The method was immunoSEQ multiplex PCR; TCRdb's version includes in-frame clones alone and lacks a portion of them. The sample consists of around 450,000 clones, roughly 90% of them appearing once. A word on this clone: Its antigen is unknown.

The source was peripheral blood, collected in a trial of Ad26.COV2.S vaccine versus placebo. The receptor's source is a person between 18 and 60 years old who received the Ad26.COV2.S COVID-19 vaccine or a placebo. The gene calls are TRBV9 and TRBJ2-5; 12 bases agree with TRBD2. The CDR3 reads CASSVGAASGRALAETQYF. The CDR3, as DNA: TGTGCCAGCAGCGTAGGGGCGGCTAGCGGGAGGGCCCTCGCAGAGACCCAGTACTTC.